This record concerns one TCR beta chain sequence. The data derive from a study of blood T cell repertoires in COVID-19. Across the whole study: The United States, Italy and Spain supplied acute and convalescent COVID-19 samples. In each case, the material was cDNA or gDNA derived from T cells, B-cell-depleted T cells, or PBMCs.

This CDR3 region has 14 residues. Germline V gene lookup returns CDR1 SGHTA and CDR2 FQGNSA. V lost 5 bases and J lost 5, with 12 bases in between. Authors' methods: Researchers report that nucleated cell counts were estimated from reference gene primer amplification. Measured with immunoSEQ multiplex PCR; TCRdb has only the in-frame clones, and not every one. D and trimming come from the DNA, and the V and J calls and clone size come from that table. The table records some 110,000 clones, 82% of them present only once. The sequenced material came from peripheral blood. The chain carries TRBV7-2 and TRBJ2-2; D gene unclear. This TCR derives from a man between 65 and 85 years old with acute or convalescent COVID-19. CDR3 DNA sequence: TGTGCCAGCAGCCGGTATACTTCTACCGGGGAGCTGTTTTTT. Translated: CASSRYTSTGELFF.